The clone carrying this T cell receptor (beta chain) was counted ten times or more. Its specificity is not known. This sample was taken from a study of T cells after yellow fever vaccination. Study summary: It was SMART-Seq v4 Ultra Low Input that prepared the fractions with low cell numbers.

The CDR3 contains 15 residues. V lost 5 bases and J lost 1; bases outside the gene matches: 8. Germline CDR1 reads DFQATT; CDR2 reads SNEGSKA (reference sequence). Regarding the study as a whole: Most primary-vaccination clones recurred post-booster (just under 98% CD4, over 70% CD8). A small proportion of clonotypes was detected in both the CD4 and CD8 compartments.

MiXCR, run by TCRdb on the 5' RACE reads, gives a single entry per CDR3 protein. The data contain 200,000 to 250,000 distinct CDR3 sequences, 6.9% of them seen just once; the ten biggest clones take up approximately 0.85%. The clonotype was recovered from a man in his thirties or forties who received the YFV17D yellow fever vaccine. Sequencing used CD4+ T cells sorted from PBMCs, obtained 15 days after the yellow fever booster vaccination. V is TRBV20-1 and J is TRBJ2-4; 7 bases agree with TRBD2. The CDR3 sequence: CSAGGLILAKNIQYF. In DNA, the CDR3 is TGCAGTGCTGGGGGACTAATCCTGGCCAAAAACATTCAGTACTTC.